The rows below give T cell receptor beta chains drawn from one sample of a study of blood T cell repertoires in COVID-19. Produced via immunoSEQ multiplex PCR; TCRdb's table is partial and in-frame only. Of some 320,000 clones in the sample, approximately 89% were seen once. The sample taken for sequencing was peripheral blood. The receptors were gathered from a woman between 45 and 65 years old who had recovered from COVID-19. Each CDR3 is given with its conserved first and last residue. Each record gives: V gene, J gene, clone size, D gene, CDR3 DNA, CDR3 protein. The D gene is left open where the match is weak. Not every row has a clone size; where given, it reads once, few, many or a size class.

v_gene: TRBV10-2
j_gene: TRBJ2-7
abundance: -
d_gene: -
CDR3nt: TGCGCCAGCAGGAATATCGGGACACCCCTGAAGAACGAGCAGTACTTC
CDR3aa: CASRNIGTPLKNEQYF

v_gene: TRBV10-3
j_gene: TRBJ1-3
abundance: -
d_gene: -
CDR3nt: TGTGCCAGCGGGGCGCTTGGAAACACCATATATTTT
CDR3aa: CASGALGNTIYF

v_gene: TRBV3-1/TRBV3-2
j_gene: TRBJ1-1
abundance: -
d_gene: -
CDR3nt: TGTGCCAGCAGCGAACAGGGTAGGGACACTGAAGCTTTCTTT
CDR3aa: CASSEQGRDTEAFF

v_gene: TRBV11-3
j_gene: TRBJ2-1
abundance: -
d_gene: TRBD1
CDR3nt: TGTGCCAGCAGCCCGAGGACAGGGGTAGGCAATGAGCAGTTCTTC
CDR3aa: CASSPRTGVGNEQFF

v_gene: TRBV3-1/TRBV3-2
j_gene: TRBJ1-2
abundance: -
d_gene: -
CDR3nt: TGTGCCAGCAGCCAAGAGTCGATACCGGGTTATGGCTACACCTTC
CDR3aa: CASSQESIPGYGYTF

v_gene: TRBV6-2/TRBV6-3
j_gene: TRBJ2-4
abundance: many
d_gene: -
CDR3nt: TGTGCCAGCAGTCTGACAGAATACAAAAACATTCAGTACTTC
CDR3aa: CASSLTEYKNIQYF

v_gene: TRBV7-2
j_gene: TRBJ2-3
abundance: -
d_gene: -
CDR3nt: TGTGCCAGCAGGTCGGGGTTGGACACAGATACGCAGTATTTT
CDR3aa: CASRSGLDTDTQYF

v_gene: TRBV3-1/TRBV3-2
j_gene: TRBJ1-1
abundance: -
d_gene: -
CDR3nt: TGTGCCAGCAGCCAAGATAGGTCAGGATTCATTTCCACTGAAGCTTTCTTT
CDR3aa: CASSQDRSGFISTEAFF

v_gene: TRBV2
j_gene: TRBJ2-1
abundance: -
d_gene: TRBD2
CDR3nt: TGTGCCAGCAACTCCGCGGGACTAGCGGGCGACAATGAGCAGTTCTTC
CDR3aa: CASNSAGLAGDNEQFF

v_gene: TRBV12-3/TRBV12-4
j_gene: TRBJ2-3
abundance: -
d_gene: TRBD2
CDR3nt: TGTGCCAGCAGTTTTACGGGGGGAGATACGCAGTATTTT
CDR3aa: CASSFTGGDTQYF

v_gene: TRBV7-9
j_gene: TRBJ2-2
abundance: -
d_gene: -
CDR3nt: TGTGCCAGCAGCGCCACAGGGTCGAACACCGGGGAGCTGTTTTTT
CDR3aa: CASSATGSNTGELFF

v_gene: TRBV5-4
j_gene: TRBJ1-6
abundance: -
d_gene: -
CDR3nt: TGTGCCAGCAGCTTAACCCAGTCCTTCTCCTATAATTCACCCCTCCACTTT
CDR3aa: CASSLTQSFSYNSPLHF

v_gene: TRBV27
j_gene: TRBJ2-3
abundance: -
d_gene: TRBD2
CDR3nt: TGTGCCAGCAGTTTACGGGGGGTGGGGATGTACACAGATACGCAGTATTTT
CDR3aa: CASSLRGVGMYTDTQYF